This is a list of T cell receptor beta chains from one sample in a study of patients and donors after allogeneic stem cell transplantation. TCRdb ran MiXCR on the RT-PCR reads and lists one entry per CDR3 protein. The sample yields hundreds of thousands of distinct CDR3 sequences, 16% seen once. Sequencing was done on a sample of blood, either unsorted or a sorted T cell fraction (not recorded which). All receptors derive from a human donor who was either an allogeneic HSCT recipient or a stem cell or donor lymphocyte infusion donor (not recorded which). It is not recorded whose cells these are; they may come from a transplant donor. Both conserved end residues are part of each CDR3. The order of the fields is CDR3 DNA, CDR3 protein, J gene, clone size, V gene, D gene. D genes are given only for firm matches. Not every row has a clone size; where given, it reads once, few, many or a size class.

TGTGCCAGCAGCTTAGAGGGTGGCGGGAGCAATCAGCCCCAGCATTTT CASSLEGGGSNQPQHF TRBJ1-5 NA TRBV7-2 NA
TGCGCCAGCAGCGTCCGGGACGGGTTCAATGAGCAGTTCTTC CASSVRDGFNEQFF TRBJ2-1 few TRBV4-1 NA
TGTGCCAGCAGAAAGCGGGACTCCCCCGGGAGGGGCTACACCTTC CASRKRDSPGRGYTF TRBJ1-2 NA TRBV6-2/TRBV6-3 NA
TGTGCCAGCAGCTTAGAGAGCAGGACTGAAGCTTTCTTT CASSLESRTEAFF TRBJ1-1 NA TRBV7-9 NA
TGTGCCAGCAGGCGCAGGACAACCCCTGAAGCTTTCTTT CASRRRTTPEAFF TRBJ1-1 once TRBV12-3/TRBV12-4 NA
TGTGCCACCAGCAGAGTTCGGGAATTAAATCAGCCCCAGCATTTT CATSRVRELNQPQHF TRBJ1-5 NA TRBV15 NA
TGTGCCAGCAGCCCTGAACACTCCTCCTATTCATACGAGCAGTACTTC CASSPEHSSYSYEQYF TRBJ2-7 few TRBV3-1 NA
TGTGCCAGCAGCGTGGATCACCTCACTAGCGGGACCACAGATACGCAGTATTTT CASSVDHLTSGTTDTQYF TRBJ2-3 few TRBV9 TRBD2
TGTGCCAGCAGCTTAGGAGGAAAAAGGGGAAATGAAAAACTGTTTTTT CASSLGGKRGNEKLFF TRBJ1-4 NA TRBV11-2 NA
TGCGCCAGCTCCTCAAGGAGCGCGGGCGAGCAGTTCTTC CASSSRSAGEQFF TRBJ2-1 NA TRBV4-1 NA
TGTGCCGTATCACCTGGACAGGGGAGGGGGTCACCCCTCCACTTT CAVSPGQGRGSPLHF TRBJ1-6 NA TRBV10-3 TRBD1
TGTGCCAGCAGCGTTAGCGGGGGACCCTCCACAGATACGCAGTATTTT CASSVSGGPSTDTQYF TRBJ2-3 few TRBV2 TRBD2
TGCAGCGTTGATCGAGACAATGAGCAGTTCTTC CSVDRDNEQFF TRBJ2-1 many TRBV29-1 NA
TGTGCCAGCAGTTTTAGCGGGAGGGCGGGAAATACGCAGTATTTT CASSFSGRAGNTQYF TRBJ2-3 NA TRBV27 TRBD2
TGTGCCAGCAGCTCCGGACTTAATTCACCCCTCCACTTT CASSSGLNSPLHF TRBJ1-6 few TRBV28 NA
TGTGCCAGCAGTGAATGGCGGACCGGGGGCACAGATACGCAGTATTTT CASSEWRTGGTDTQYF TRBJ2-3 NA TRBV25-1 NA